One and the same sample provided the 22 T cell receptor beta chains below, sequenced in a study of cytotoxic CD8 clonotypes in ibrutinib-treated CLL. Only in-frame clones appear in the TCRdb table, and some are missing; sequencing was by immunoSEQ multiplex PCR. The sample lists 100,000 or so clones, 58% occurring once. The sequenced sample was PBMCs, obtained after 24 months of ibrutinib treatment. These receptors were taken from a human donor with chronic lymphocytic leukemia.

The genes are TRBV5-1 and TRBJ1-1, with 7 bases lining up with TRBD1. The CDR3 length is 15 residues. The trim removed 2 bases at V and 1 base at J, leaving 5 bases unmatched. Germline V lookup: CDR1 SGHRS, CDR2 YFSETQ. As DNA, the CDR3 is TGCGCCAGCAGCTTCGACAGGGTCGAGAACACTGAAGCTTTCTTT. It codes for CASSFDRVENTEAFF. Filled out from reference TRBV5-1 and TRBJ1-1, the complete variable domain reads KAGVTQTPRYLIKTRGQQVTLSCSPISGHRSVSWYQQTPGQGLQFLFEYFSETQRNKGNFPGRFSGRQFSNSRSEMNVSTLELGDSALYLCASSFDRVENTEAFFGQGTRLTVV.

The chain combines TRBV5-1 with TRBJ1-1; D gene unclear. The V gene's germline CDR1 is SGHRS and CDR2 YFSETQ. The V and J ends lost 1 base and 1 base respectively, with 8 bases between them. CDR3 size: 14 residues. The CDR3 reads CASSLFSGNTEAFF. As DNA, the CDR3 is TGCGCCAGCAGCTTGTTTTCGGGGAACACTGAAGCTTTCTTT.

This rearrangement joins TRBV4-3 to TRBJ1-5; D unclear. With 0 bases removed from V and 6 bases from J, the gap between germline ends came to 6 bases. Germline V gene sequence: CDR1 LGHNA, CDR2 YSLEER. The CDR3 totals 13 residues. The CDR3 nucleotides read TGCGCCAGCAGCCAAGATTTAGGTCAGCCCCAGCATTTT. Its protein is CASSQDLGQPQHF.

The chain uses TRBV29-1 and TRBJ1-1, with D perhaps TRBD1 (6 bases). Germline assignment: CDR1 SQVTM and CDR2 ANQGSEA. Deletions cut 7 bases from V and 4 bases from J, with 16 bases between. The CDR3 has 13 residues. The DNA of the CDR3 is TGCAGCGCCCTACAGGGATATAGCACTGAAGCTTTCTTT. It translates to CSALQGYSTEAFF.

Regarding this clone: At one boundary the junction diverges from the germline segment, which might be a read error. The chain employs TRBV5-6 and TRBJ2-3; the match to TRBD2 covers 7 bases. Germline CDR1 reads SGHDT; CDR2 reads YYEEEE. The CDR3 length is 12 residues. Here the CDR3 reads CASSSYGTKADF. In nucleotides, the CDR3 is TGTGCCAGCAGCTCGTACGGGACTAAAGCGGATTTT. Full variable domain (outside the CDR3, taken from reference TRBV5-6 and TRBJ2-3): DAGVTQSPTHLIKTRGQQVTLRCSPKSGHDTVSWYQQALGQGPQFIFQYYEEEERQRGNFPDRFSGHQFPNYSSELNVNALLLGDSALYLCASSSYGTKADFGPGTRLTVL.

The rearrangement links TRBV11-1 to TRBJ2-6; D is ambiguous. V was clipped by 5 bases and J by 1 base, with 9 bases between them. Looked up from germline, CDR1 is SGHAT and CDR2 is FQDESV (reference sequence). The CDR3 is 15 amino acids. The CDR3 DNA reads TGTGCCAGCAGCACCCGGATATCTGGGGCCAACGTCCTGACTTTC. It specifies CASSTRISGANVLTF.

The V and J genes are TRBV29-1 and TRBJ2-1, with TRBD1 matching over 7 bases. The J segment lost 5 bases and the V segment lost 8 bases, leaving 9 bases of the junction unmatched. The CDR3 is 13 amino acids. CDR1 is SQVTM, CDR2 ANQGSEA, per germline. The DNA of the CDR3 is TGCAGCATACTGACAGGGACAAACAATGAGCAGTTCTTC. Residues: CSILTGTNNEQFF.

V usage is TRBV7-8 and J usage is TRBJ1-5, with D maybe TRBD1 (5 bases). Trimming took 5 bases from V and 2 from J, leaving 13 bases between them. Germline-derived CDR1 and CDR2 are SGHVS and FQNEAQ. This CDR3 comprises 15 residues. The CDR3 loop reads CASSIQGGGNQPQHF. In nucleotides, the CDR3 is TGTGCCAGCAGCATCCAGGGAGGCGGCAATCAGCCCCAGCATTTT.

The rearrangement links TRBV30 to TRBJ1-1; D might be TRBD1 (6 bases). This CDR3 comprises 17 residues. The V and J ends lost 3 bases and 0 bases respectively, with 20 bases between them. Germline V gives CDR1 GTSNPN, CDR2 SVGIG (reference sequence). The CDR3 DNA sequence: TGTGCCTGGAGCCCCTACCAGACAGGCAGACTGAACACTGAAGCTTTCTTT. Its protein product is CAWSPYQTGRLNTEAFF.

V and J are TRBV6-6 and TRBJ1-6; the match to TRBD1 covers 10 bases. Per germline, CDR1 MNHNY and CDR2 SVGAGI (reference sequence). CDR3 length: 15 residues. V lost 6 bases and J lost 10; bases outside the gene matches: 9. CDR3 in DNA: TGTGCCAGCAGGCCCGGGACAGGGGAAAGCTCACCCCTCCACTTT. This translates into CASRPGTGESSPLHF.

The rearrangement joins TRBV5-6 to TRBJ2-5; 10 positions match TRBD1. This CDR3 spans 15 amino acids. V trimming: 4 bases; J trimming: 0 bases; junction bases outside the gene matches: 3. Germline CDR1 is SGHDT and CDR2 is YYEEEE. CDR3 protein: CASSKDRGYQETQYF. As DNA, the CDR3 is TGTGCCAGCAGCAAGGACAGGGGGTACCAAGAGACCCAGTACTTC.

The chain joins TRBV19 to TRBJ2-3; D is uncertain. V shed 3 bases and J shed 1 base, with 5 bases lying between them. Germline-derived CDR1 and CDR2 are LNHDA and SQIVND (reference sequence). CDR3 length equals 13 residues. The CDR3 nucleotides read TGTGCCAGTAGTATGCAGGGCACAGATACGCAGTATTTT. Translation: CASSMQGTDTQYF.

This chain connects TRBV19 to TRBJ1-6, with D possibly matching TRBD1 (5 bases). The CDR3 covers 15 residues. The V and J ends lost 3 bases and 7 bases respectively, with 13 bases between them. Germline V gene sequence: CDR1 LNHDA, CDR2 SQIVND (reference sequence). The CDR3 DNA follows: TGTGCCAGTAGTATGGGGGGAAATTGGAATTCACCCCTCCACTTT. This codes for CASSMGGNWNSPLHF.

The chain carries TRBV11-3 and TRBJ1-5; 8 positions agree with TRBD1. There are 15 residues in the CDR3. J gave up 7 bases and V 1 base, and 6 bases lay outside the gene matches. CDR1 is SGHNT and CDR2 is YENEEA in the germline V gene. The CDR3 region is CASSLGGQAGQPQHF. For the CDR3, the DNA is TGTGCCAGCAGCTTAGGGGGACAGGCGGGGCAGCCCCAGCATTTT. The entire variable domain, with the rest obtained from reference TRBV11-3 and TRBJ1-5, is as follows: EAGVVQSPRYKIIEKKQPVAFWCNPISGHNTLYWYLQNLGQGPELLIRYENEEAVDDSQLPKDRFSAERLKGVDSTLKIQPAELGDSAVYLCASSLGGQAGQPQHFGDGTRLSIL.

This CDR3 reads CAWEGRWPDTQYF. CDR3 bases: TGTGCCTGGGAGGGTAGGTGGCCAGATACGCAGTATTTT. The chain employs TRBV30 and TRBJ2-3, with a weak D call TRBD2 (5 bases). CDR3 size: 13 residues. Germline V CDR1 and CDR2: GTSNPN, SVGIG (reference sequence). Trimming removed 5 bases at V and 4 bases at J, with 13 bases between.

In its sample, this clone was seen a few times. The rearrangement uses TRBV5-6 and TRBJ1-1, with TRBD1 matching 7 bases. The J segment lost 3 bases and the V segment lost 5 bases, leaving 10 bases of the junction unmatched. The CDR3 totals 15 residues. Per the germline V gene, CDR1 is SGHDT and CDR2 is YYEEEE. DNA of the CDR3: TGTGCCAGCAGTCTGGGCCCTACAGGGGACACTGAAGCTTTCTTT. Its protein is CASSLGPTGDTEAFF.

The rearrangement joins TRBV5-1 to TRBJ2-1, with D perhaps matching TRBD2 (6 bases). Germline CDR1 and CDR2: SGHRS and YFSETQ. V was cut by 4 bases and J by 6 bases, with 14 bases left in between. This CDR3 contains 14 residues. The CDR3 region has the DNA TGCGCCAGCAGCCGGGACTCGCTTCCCAATGAGCAGTTCTTC. Protein: CASSRDSLPNEQFF.

The chain couples TRBV5-6 to TRBJ2-1, with D unresolved. This CDR3 is 15 amino acids long. Germline lookup yields CDR1 SGHDT and CDR2 YYEEEE. Trimming stripped 6 bases from V and 0 bases from J, with 13 bases between. CDR3 region: CASNPVASSYNEQFF. CDR3 nucleotides: TGTGCCAGCAACCCCGTGGCGAGCTCCTACAATGAGCAGTTCTTC.

The genes are TRBV30 and TRBJ2-2; TRBD1 might be the D (6 bases). There are 15 residues in the CDR3. CDR1 GTSNPN and CDR2 SVGIG come from the germline V gene (reference sequence). V lost 0 bases, J lost 5 bases, and 13 bases lay in between. The CDR3 reads CAWSVPGVLTGELFF. Written as DNA, the CDR3 is TGTGCCTGGAGTGTACCAGGGGTGCTGACCGGGGAGCTGTTTTTT. Combining the CDR3 with reference TRBV30 and TRBJ2-2 gives the whole variable domain SQTIHQWPATLVQPVGSPLSLECTVEGTSNPNLYWYRQAAGRGLQLLFYSVGIGQISSEVPQNLSASRPQDRQFILSSKKLLLSDSGFYLCAWSVPGVLTGELFFGEGSRLTVL.

The rearrangement joins TRBV6-5 to TRBJ1-1, with TRBD1 identical over 8 bases. Trimming cost V 3 bases and J 1 base; bases outside gene matches: 4. This CDR3 has 15 residues. Looked up from germline, CDR1 is MNHEY and CDR2 is SVGAGI. The CDR3 DNA sequence: TGTGCCAGCAGTTATGGGACAGGAACGAACACTGAAGCTTTCTTT. As protein: CASSYGTGTNTEAFF.

The rearrangement links TRBV6-5 to TRBJ1-2, with 10 bases matching TRBD1. CDR1 is MNHEY and CDR2 is SVGAGI in the germline V gene. The CDR3 length is 14 residues. With V trimmed by 4 bases and J by 4 bases, 3 bases remained unmatched. The CDR3 coding sequence is TGTGCCAGCAGTTTGAGGACAGGGGGCTATGGCTACACCTTC. Translating gives CASSLRTGGYGYTF.

Only one count was recorded for this clone. V usage is TRBV2 and J usage is TRBJ2-7; D gene uncertain. The CDR3 runs to 16 residues. Germline assignment: CDR1 SNHLY and CDR2 FYNNEI. Trimming removed 2 bases at V and 0 bases at J, with 14 bases between. For the CDR3, the DNA is TGTGCCAGCAGTGAACATGTGGGCTGGAGCTCCTACGAGCAGTACTTC. It codes for CASSEHVGWSSYEQYF.